This TCR beta chain stems from a study of T cells in Graves' hyperthyroidism and ophthalmopathy. Across the study: Blood was drawn when the patient was first diagnosed and still untreated. General observations from the study: Separation of ophthalmopathy from stable hyperthyroidism was achieved by a 13 V-J model.

As regards this clonotype: The antigen is not known.

The CDR3 totals 13 residues. Trimming removed 5 bases from V and 8 bases from J, with 13 bases in between. CDR1 is MNHEY and CDR2 is SVGEGT in the germline V gene. Researchers took RNA transcripts and amplified the TCR beta CDR3 regions from them. The primer set for the first-round RT-PCR of the TCR CDR3 was HTBI. TCRdb processed the multiplex PCR reads anew with MiXCR; each CDR3 protein has one entry. The sample lists roughly 720,000 distinct CDR3 sequences, 15% to 20% occurring once. Material: blood. This TCR came from a man aged 50-60 years with Graves' hyperthyroidism. The chain is built from TRBV6-2 or TRBV6-3 and TRBJ2-1; D assignment may be TRBD1 or TRBD2 (5 bases each). CDR3 nucleotide sequence: TGTGCCAGCAGTGGGGCGGCGGGTTATGAGCAGTTCTTC. It is translated as CASSGAAGYEQFF.